Reported below is one T cell receptor (beta chain). Sequenced by immunoSEQ multiplex PCR; TCRdb stores in-frame clones only, minus some. The sample yields 65,000 or so clones, roughly 91% seen once. In germline, CDR1 is SGHAT, CDR2 FQNNGV. There are 15 residues in the CDR3. V lost 1 base and J lost 6, with 15 bases in between. The data belong to a study of T cell changes during pregnancy in multiple sclerosis. The source of this sequence is a female donor in good health, enrolled as a control in a pregnancy study. The sequencing used peripheral blood, collected in the second trimester of pregnancy. V gene TRBV11-2 combines with J gene TRBJ1-2; D is possibly TRBD1 (5 bases). This CDR3 reads CASSLGGAFSHGYTF. CDR3 bases: TGTGCCAGCAGCTTAGGCGGGGCTTTTTCCCATGGCTACACCTTC.